The rows below give T cell receptor beta chains drawn from one sample of a study of cytomegalovirus exposure and HLA in healthy donors. Sequencing used immunoSEQ multiplex PCR; TCRdb keeps in-frame clones, though not all of them. The table has some 110,000 clones, roughly 13% seen once. Specimen: PBMCs. These receptors originate from a man aged 40-55 years in good health and CMV-seropositive. CDR3s include the opening cysteine and the closing phenylalanine or tryptophan. The D gene is left open where the match is weak. Only some rows state a clone size, as once, few, many or a class for expanded clones.

D: -
V: TRBV9
size: -
J: TRBJ1-4
CDR3: CASSSPDSTNEKLFF
DNA: TGTGCCAGCAGCAGTCCCGACAGTACCAATGAAAAACTGTTTTTT

D: -
V: TRBV2
size: few
J: TRBJ1-2
CDR3: CASSVRYGYTF
DNA: TGTGCCAGCAGTGTTAGATATGGCTACACCTTC

D: -
V: TRBV6-6
size: -
J: TRBJ1-4
CDR3: CASSYPQRATNEKLFF
DNA: TGTGCCAGCAGTTACCCACAACGTGCAACTAATGAAAAACTGTTTTTT

D: TRBD2
V: TRBV5-1
size: -
J: TRBJ2-3
CDR3: CASSFAPGVAGGSSTDTQYF
DNA: TGCGCCAGCAGCTTCGCCCCAGGGGTTGCGGGAGGCTCTAGCACAGATACGCAGTATTTT

D: -
V: TRBV18
size: -
J: TRBJ2-1
CDR3: CASSPQGNEQFF
DNA: TGTGCCAGCTCACCACAGGGGAATGAGCAGTTCTTC

D: TRBD2
V: TRBV7-6
size: -
J: TRBJ2-7
CDR3: CASSLVASGRWGSYEQYF
DNA: TGTGCCAGCAGCTTAGTAGCTAGCGGGAGATGGGGGTCCTACGAGCAGTACTTC

D: -
V: TRBV27
size: few
J: TRBJ1-1
CDR3: CASSFKGRTEAFF
DNA: TGTGCCAGCAGTTTCAAGGGGAGGACTGAAGCTTTCTTT

D: TRBD1
V: TRBV19
size: few
J: TRBJ2-7
CDR3: CATTMDRGPYEQYF
DNA: TGTGCCACAACCATGGACAGGGGTCCTTACGAGCAGTACTTC

D: -
V: TRBV2
size: -
J: TRBJ2-3
CDR3: CASTPPSGPRMQYF
DNA: TGTGCCAGCACCCCCCCCAGCGGACCTCGAATGCAGTATTTT

D: TRBD1
V: TRBV7-9
size: -
J: TRBJ2-7
CDR3: CASSFTDRREQYF
DNA: TGTGCCAGCAGTTTTACGGACAGGCGGGAGCAGTACTTC

D: -
V: TRBV5-1
size: -
J: TRBJ1-1
CDR3: CASSLANQNTEAFF
DNA: TGCGCCAGCAGCTTGGCTAACCAGAACACTGAAGCTTTCTTT

D: -
V: TRBV5-1
size: -
J: TRBJ2-5
CDR3: CASSLNQGPVQETQYF
DNA: TGCGCCAGCAGCTTGAATCAGGGTCCCGTCCAAGAGACCCAGTACTTC

D: -
V: TRBV7-6
size: few
J: TRBJ1-1
CDR3: CASRKAQGTEAFF
DNA: TGTGCCAGCAGAAAGGCTCAGGGGACTGAAGCTTTCTTT

D: -
V: TRBV5-1
size: few
J: TRBJ2-5
CDR3: CASSLGEEVETQYF
DNA: TGCGCCAGCAGCTTGGGGGAGGAGGTGGAGACCCAGTACTTC

D: TRBD1
V: TRBV6-6
size: -
J: TRBJ1-2
CDR3: CASSDGTGAQGYTF
DNA: TGTGCCAGCAGCGACGGGACAGGGGCGCAAGGCTACACCTTC

D: TRBD2
V: TRBV28
size: -
J: TRBJ2-5
CDR3: CASSFVAGVQETQYF
DNA: TGTGCCAGCAGTTTTGTAGCGGGAGTTCAAGAGACCCAGTACTTC

D: TRBD1
V: TRBV10-3
size: -
J: TRBJ1-1
CDR3: CATAPGTETEAFF
DNA: TGTGCCACAGCCCCCGGGACAGAAACTGAAGCTTTCTTT

D: TRBD1
V: TRBV12-5
size: -
J: TRBJ2-7
CDR3: CASAKKGMLTGGYEQYF
DNA: TGTGCTAGTGCCAAAAAGGGGATGTTGACAGGGGGGTACGAGCAGTACTTC

D: TRBD1
V: TRBV15
size: few
J: TRBJ2-7
CDR3: CATAKQGAYEQYF
DNA: TGTGCCACCGCAAAACAGGGGGCCTACGAGCAGTACTTC

D: -
V: TRBV7-9
size: few
J: TRBJ2-7
CDR3: CASSLAASMDEQYF
DNA: TGTGCCAGCAGCTTAGCGGCCTCAATGGACGAGCAGTACTTC

D: TRBD1
V: TRBV28
size: few
J: TRBJ1-5
CDR3: CASSLIDRGSWGNQPQHF
DNA: TGTGCCAGCAGTTTAATCGACAGGGGGTCCTGGGGCAATCAGCCCCAGCATTTT

D: TRBD2
V: TRBV19
size: -
J: TRBJ2-1
CDR3: CASSALAGENEQFF
DNA: TGTGCCAGTAGTGCACTAGCGGGAGAGAATGAGCAGTTCTTC

D: -
V: TRBV6-6
size: few
J: TRBJ1-5
CDR3: CASSYSPRVNQPQHF
DNA: TGTGCCAGCAGTTACTCGCCCAGGGTCAATCAGCCCCAGCATTTT

D: TRBD1
V: TRBV5-1
size: -
J: TRBJ1-1
CDR3: CASSSRTGPEAFF
DNA: TGCGCCAGCAGCTCCCGGACAGGGCCTGAAGCTTTCTTT